This TCR beta chain is drawn from a study of radiation and T cells in renal cell carcinoma. General study results and limits: No pretreatment tumor biopsies were available for baseline clonotypes.

A note on this clone: The antigen is not known.

TCRdb's copy holds only in-frame clones and misses some; the assay was immunoSEQ multiplex PCR. The repertoire consists of 100,000 or so clones, with approximately 86% occurring once and the leading ten covering approximately 8.1%. Germline CDR1 MNHEY, CDR2 SVGAGI. V lost 6 bases, J lost 5 bases, and 8 bases lay in between. CDR3 size: 11 residues. Time point: baseline pretreatment blood. Noted treatment: 15 Gy SBRT to primary tumor, nephrectomy 4 weeks later. The rearrangement links TRBV6-5 to TRBJ2-7, with a weak D call TRBD1 (6 bases). This sequence originates from a man over 45 with renal cell carcinoma. This specimen consisted of blood, obtained from a patient whose treatment included radiotherapy and nephrectomy. This chain's CDR3 is CASRKGDEQYF. The CDR3 coding sequence is TGTGCCAGCAGAAAGGGGGACGAGCAGTACTTC.